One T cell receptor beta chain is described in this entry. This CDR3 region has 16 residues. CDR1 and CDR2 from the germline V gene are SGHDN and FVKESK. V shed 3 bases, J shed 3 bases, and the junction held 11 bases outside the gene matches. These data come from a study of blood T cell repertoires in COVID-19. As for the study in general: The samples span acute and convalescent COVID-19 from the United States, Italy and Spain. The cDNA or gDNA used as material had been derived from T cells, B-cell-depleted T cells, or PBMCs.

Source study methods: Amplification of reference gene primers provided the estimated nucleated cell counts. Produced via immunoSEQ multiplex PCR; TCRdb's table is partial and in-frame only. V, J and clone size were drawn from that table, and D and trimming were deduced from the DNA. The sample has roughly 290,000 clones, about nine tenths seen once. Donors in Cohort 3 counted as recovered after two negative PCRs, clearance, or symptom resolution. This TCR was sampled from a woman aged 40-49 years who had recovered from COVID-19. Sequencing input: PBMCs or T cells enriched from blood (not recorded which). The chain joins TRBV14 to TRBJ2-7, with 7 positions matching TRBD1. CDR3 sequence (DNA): TGTGCCAGCAGCCATCACACCGGACAGGTAATCTACGAGCAGTACTTC. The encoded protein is CASSHHTGQVIYEQYF.